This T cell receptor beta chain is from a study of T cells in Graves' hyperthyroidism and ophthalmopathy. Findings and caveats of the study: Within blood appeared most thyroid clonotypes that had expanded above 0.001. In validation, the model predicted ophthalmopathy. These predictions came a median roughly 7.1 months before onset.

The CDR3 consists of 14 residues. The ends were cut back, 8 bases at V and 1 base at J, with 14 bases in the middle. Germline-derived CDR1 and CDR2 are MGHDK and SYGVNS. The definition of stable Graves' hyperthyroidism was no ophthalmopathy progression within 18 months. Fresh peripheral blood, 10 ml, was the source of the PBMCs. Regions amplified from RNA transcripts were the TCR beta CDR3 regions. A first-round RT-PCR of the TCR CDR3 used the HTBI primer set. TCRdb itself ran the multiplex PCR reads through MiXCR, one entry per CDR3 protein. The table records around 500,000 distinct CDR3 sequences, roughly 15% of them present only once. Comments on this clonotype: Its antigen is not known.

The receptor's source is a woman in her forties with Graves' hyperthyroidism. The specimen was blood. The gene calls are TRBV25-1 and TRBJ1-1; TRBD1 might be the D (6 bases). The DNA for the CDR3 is TGTGCCAGCTCGACCACAGGGTGGAACACTGAAGCTTTCTTT. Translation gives CASSTTGWNTEAFF.